This T cell receptor (beta chain) derives from a study of shared clonotypes between healthy human individuals. This clone was counted once. The CDR3 runs to 13 residues. Looked up from germline, CDR1 is MNHEY and CDR2 is SVGAGI. Trimming removed 5 bases from V and 5 bases from J, with 12 bases in between. The assay was immunoSEQ multiplex PCR, and TCRdb's table has in-frame clones only and misses some. The data contain a few million clones, approximately 90% of them singletons. Specimen: naive CD4+ T cells sorted from blood. Subset described: CD45RA+ positively selected. The V gene is TRBV6-5, the J gene TRBJ1-2; no definite D call. The clonotype originates from a man younger than 30 in good health. This CDR3 is CASSPGRLYGYTF. CDR3 nucleotides: TGTGCCAGCAGTCCAGGACGGCTATATGGCTACACCTTC.